This T cell receptor (beta chain) appears in the sequencing data of a study of CD8 T cells in ankylosing spondylitis. Trimming took 4 bases from V and 0 from J, leaving 11 bases between them. CDR1 and CDR2 (germline): SGDLS, YYNGEE. This CDR3 is 15 amino acids long. Quantitative 5'-RACE with molecular barcodes generated TCR beta libraries. Using its own MiXCR run on the 5' RACE reads, TCRdb lists one record per CDR3 protein. The sample shows about 39,000 distinct CDR3 sequences, 3% to 3.5% of them seen only once. The receptor was derived from a male donor with ankylosing spondylitis or in good health (not recorded which). The J gene is TRBJ2-1, the V gene TRBV9; TRBD1 is a possible D gene (6 bases). The sample taken for sequencing was blood, either unsorted or a sorted T cell fraction (not recorded which). In nucleotides, the CDR3 is TGTGCCAGCAGCCGACGGACAGTCTCCTACAATGAGCAGTTCTTC. Amino acids: CASSRRTVSYNEQFF.